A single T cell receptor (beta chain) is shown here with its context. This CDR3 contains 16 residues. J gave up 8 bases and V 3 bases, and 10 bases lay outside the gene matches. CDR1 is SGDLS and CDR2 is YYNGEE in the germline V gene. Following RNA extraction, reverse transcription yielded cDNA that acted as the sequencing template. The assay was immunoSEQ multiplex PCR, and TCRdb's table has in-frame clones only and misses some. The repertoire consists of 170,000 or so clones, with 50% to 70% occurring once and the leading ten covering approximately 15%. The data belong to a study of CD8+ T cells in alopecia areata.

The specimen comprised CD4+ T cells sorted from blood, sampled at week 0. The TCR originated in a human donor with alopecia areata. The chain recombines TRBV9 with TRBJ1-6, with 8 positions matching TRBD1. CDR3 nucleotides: TGTGCCAGCAGCGCACAGGGACAGGCCGGGGATTCACCCCTCCACTTT. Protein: CASSAQGQAGDSPLHF.